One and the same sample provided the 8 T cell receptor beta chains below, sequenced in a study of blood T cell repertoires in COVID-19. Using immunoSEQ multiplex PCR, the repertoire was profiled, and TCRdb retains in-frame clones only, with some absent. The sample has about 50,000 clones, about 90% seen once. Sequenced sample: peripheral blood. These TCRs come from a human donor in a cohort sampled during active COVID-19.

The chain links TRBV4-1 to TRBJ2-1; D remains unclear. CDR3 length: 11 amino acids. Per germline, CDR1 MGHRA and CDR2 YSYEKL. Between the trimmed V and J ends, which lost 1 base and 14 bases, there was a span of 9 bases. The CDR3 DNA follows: TGCGCCAGCAGCCAAGGGCAAATAAAGTTCTTC. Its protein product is CASSQGQIKFF.

The CDR3 coding sequence is TGTGCCAGCAGCTTAGCCCTCCCTCAAGAGACCCAGTACTTC. It translates to CASSLALPQETQYF. The chain recombines TRBV7-2 with TRBJ2-5; D is uncertain. The CDR3 is 14 amino acids. Trimming took off 0 bases at V and 2 bases at J, with 7 bases between the two ends. CDR1 SGHTA and CDR2 FQGNSA come from the germline V gene.

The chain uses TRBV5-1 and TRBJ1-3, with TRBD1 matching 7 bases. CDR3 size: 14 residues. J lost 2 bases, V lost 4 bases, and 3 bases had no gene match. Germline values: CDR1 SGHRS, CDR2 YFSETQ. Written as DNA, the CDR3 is TGCGCCAGCAGCCCTCAGGGGGCTGGAAACACCATATATTTT. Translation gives CASSPQGAGNTIYF.

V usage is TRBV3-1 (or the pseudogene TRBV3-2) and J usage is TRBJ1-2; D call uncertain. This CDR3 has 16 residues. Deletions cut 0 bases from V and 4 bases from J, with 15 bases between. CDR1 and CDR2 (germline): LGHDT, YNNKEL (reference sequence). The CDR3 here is CASSQDLGVTGYGYTF. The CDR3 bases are TGTGCCAGCAGCCAAGATCTAGGTGTCACGGGCTATGGCTACACCTTC.

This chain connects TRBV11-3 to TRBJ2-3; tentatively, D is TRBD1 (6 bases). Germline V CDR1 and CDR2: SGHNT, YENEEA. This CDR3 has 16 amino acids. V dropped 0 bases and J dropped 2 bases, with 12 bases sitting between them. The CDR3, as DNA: TGTGCCAGCAGCTTAGAGAACAGGGAGAACACAGATACGCAGTATTTT. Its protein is CASSLENRENTDTQYF.

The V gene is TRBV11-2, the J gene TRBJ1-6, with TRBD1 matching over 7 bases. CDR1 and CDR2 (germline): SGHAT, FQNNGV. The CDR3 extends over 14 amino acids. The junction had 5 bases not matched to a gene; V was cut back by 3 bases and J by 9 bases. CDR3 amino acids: CASSFRQGGSPLHF. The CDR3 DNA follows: TGTGCCAGCAGCTTCCGACAGGGTGGTTCACCCCTCCACTTT.

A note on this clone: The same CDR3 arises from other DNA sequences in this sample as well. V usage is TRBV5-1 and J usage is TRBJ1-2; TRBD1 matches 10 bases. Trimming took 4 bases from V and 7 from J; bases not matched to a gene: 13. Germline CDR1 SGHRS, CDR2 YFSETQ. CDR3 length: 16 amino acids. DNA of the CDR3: TGCGCCAGCAGCCCCCGTGAGGGACAGGGGAGTAGTGGCTACACCTTC. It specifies CASSPREGQGSSGYTF.

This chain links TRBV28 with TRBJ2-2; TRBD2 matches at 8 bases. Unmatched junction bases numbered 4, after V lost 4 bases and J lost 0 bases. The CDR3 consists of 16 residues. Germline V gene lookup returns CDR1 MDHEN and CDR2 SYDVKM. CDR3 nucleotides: TGTGCCAGCAGTTCCGGGGGGGCGGCGAACACCGGGGAGCTGTTTTTT. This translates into CASSSGGAANTGELFF.